The 26 T cell receptor beta chains below all came from one sample that was sequenced in a study of T cell responses to AZD1222 COVID-19 vaccine. The protocol was immunoSEQ multiplex PCR, while the TCRdb copy is restricted to in-frame clones and leaves out a portion. The top ten hold around 8% of the sample, which has about 85,000 clones, 91% seen once. Sample: peripheral blood, taken 28 days after the second AZD1222 dose. The receptors come from an adult who received the AZD1222 COVID-19 vaccine.

The chain employs TRBV27 and TRBJ2-3; D perhaps matches TRBD2 (5 bases). The V end was cut by 5 bases, the J end by 9 bases, with 18 bases between. Germline lookup yields CDR1 MNHEY and CDR2 SMNVEV (reference sequence). The CDR3 has 14 amino acids. The CDR3 is CASSPSRGAATQYF. CDR3 in DNA: TGTGCCAGCAGTCCCTCGAGAGGAGCGGCCACGCAGTATTTT.

This chain links TRBV30 with TRBJ2-3; TRBD2 is a possible D gene (6 bases). This CDR3 contains 13 residues. Trimming stripped 2 bases from V and 6 bases from J, with 12 bases between. Looked up from germline, CDR1 is GTSNPN and CDR2 is SVGIG (reference sequence). The DNA for the CDR3 is TGTGCCTGGAGTCAACGGAGGGGTGATACGCAGTATTTT. Protein sequence: CAWSQRRGDTQYF. Together with reference TRBV30 and TRBJ2-3, the CDR3 gives the full variable domain: SQTIHQWPATLVQPVGSPLSLECTVEGTSNPNLYWYRQAAGRGLQLLFYSVGIGQISSEVPQNLSASRPQDRQFILSSKKLLLSDSGFYLCAWSQRRGDTQYFGPGTRLTVL.

Comments on this clone: This same CDR3 is encoded by further DNA sequences in the sample. The rearrangement links TRBV5-4 to TRBJ2-7; unclear D gene. Germline CDR1 and CDR2: SGHNT and YYREEE (reference sequence). The CDR3 contains 12 residues. V lost 1 base to trimming and J lost 3 bases, with 5 bases between them. The CDR3 nucleotides are TGTGCCAGCAGCTTGCGCGGCTACGAGCAGTACTTC. The encoded protein is CASSLRGYEQYF. The variable domain in full, completed from reference TRBV5-4 and TRBJ2-7, reads ETGVTQSPTHLIKTRGQQVTLRCSSQSGHNTVSWYQQALGQGPQFIFQYYREEENGRGNFPPRFSGLQFPNYSSELNVNALELDDSALYLCASSLRGYEQYFGPGTRLTVT.

The chain is built from TRBV27 and TRBJ1-2, with 10 bases lining up with TRBD1. The ends lost 4 bases at V and 5 bases at J; junction bases unmatched: 7. There are 15 residues in the CDR3. Germline loops: CDR1 MNHEY, CDR2 SMNVEV (reference sequence). CDR3 nucleotide sequence: TGTGCCAGCAGTTCCCGACAGGGGGCGTGGTATGGCTACACCTTC. Translation: CASSSRQGAWYGYTF.

In nucleotides, the CDR3 is TGTGCCAGTAGTATGCGGGTTAAAACCTACAATGAGCAGTTCTTC. Its translation is CASSMRVKTYNEQFF. The chain recombines TRBV19 with TRBJ2-1, with a weak D call TRBD2 (5 bases). V was pared by 3 bases and J by 2 bases, with 11 bases between. The germline V gene has CDR1 LNHDA and CDR2 SQIVND (reference sequence). CDR3 length: 15 residues.

The chain couples TRBV7-2 to TRBJ2-7; no clear D. Trimming left V 3 bases short and J 2 bases short, with 11 bases between. This CDR3 has 14 residues. CDR1 and CDR2 from the germline V gene are SGHTA and FQGNSA. The CDR3 DNA reads as TGTGCCAGCAGCTTCGGACGGAAGACCTACGAGCAGTACTTC. Protein: CASSFGRKTYEQYF.

The chain has TRBV28 and TRBJ2-7; D might be TRBD2 (7 bases). V was shortened by 3 bases and J by 1 base, with 16 bases between the two germline ends. The germline CDR1 and CDR2 sequences are MDHEN and SYDVKM. The CDR3 extends over 16 amino acids. CDR3 DNA sequence: TGTGCCAGCAGTTTGGGGGGGGGCGACAGGTCCTACGAGCAGTACTTC. Translated: CASSLGGGDRSYEQYF.

The gene calls are TRBV28 and TRBJ2-2; TRBD2 matches at 10 bases. V shed 2 bases and J 3 bases; nucleotides not matched to a gene: 0. Germline lookup yields CDR1 MDHEN and CDR2 SYDVKM. The CDR3 has 15 residues. The chain's CDR3 is CASSLGTSDTGELFF. The CDR3 region has the DNA TGTGCCAGCAGTTTAGGGACTAGCGACACCGGGGAGCTGTTTTTT.

The chain couples TRBV19 to TRBJ1-1; 8 bases match TRBD1. The CDR3 spans 14 residues. The germline V gene has CDR1 LNHDA and CDR2 SQIVND (reference sequence). The V gene end was trimmed by 9 bases and the J gene end by 4 bases; junction bases not matched to a gene: 10. CDR3 bases: TGTGCCAGCCGAACAGGGGGGTTGATCACTGAAGCTTTCTTT. It is translated as CASRTGGLITEAFF. The full variable domain, with the rest looked up from reference TRBV19 and TRBJ1-1, is DGGITQSPKYLFRKEGQNVTLSCEQNLNHDAMYWYRQDPGQGLRLIYYSQIVNDFQKGDIAEGYSVSREKKESFPLTVTSAQKNPTAFYLCASRTGGLITEAFFGQGTRLTVV.

The chain links TRBV11-2 to TRBJ2-1; 9 bases are a match to TRBD2. Germline V lookup: CDR1 SGHAT, CDR2 FQNNGV. The V and J ends lost 5 bases and 4 bases, in that order; junction bases with no gene match: 9. This CDR3 has 16 residues. DNA for the CDR3: TGTGCCAGCAGCACTCTAGCGGGGCGAATTTACAATGAGCAGTTCTTC. It encodes CASSTLAGRIYNEQFF.

The V and J genes are TRBV6-5 and TRBJ1-3; possibly TRBD1 for D (5 bases). This CDR3 is 16 amino acids long. CDR1 and CDR2 (germline): MNHEY, SVGAGI. With 4 bases removed from V and 1 base from J, the gap between germline ends came to 14 bases. CDR3 in DNA: TGTGCCAGCAGTTGGTCGGGACTCGAATCTGGAAACACCATATATTTT. The encoded protein is CASSWSGLESGNTIYF.

V and J are TRBV5-1 and TRBJ1-2; D not certain. The CDR3 is 13 amino acids. V was pared by 0 bases and J by 2 bases, with 5 bases between. CDR1 is SGHRS and CDR2 is YFSETQ in the germline V gene. CDR3 DNA: TGCGCCAGCAGCTTGGAACAGAACTATGGCTACACCTTC. Translating gives CASSLEQNYGYTF.

This rearrangement joins TRBV3-1 (or the pseudogene TRBV3-2) to TRBJ1-4, with 10 bases fitting TRBD1. CDR1 LGHDT and CDR2 YNNKEL come from the germline V gene (reference sequence). V shed 0 bases, J shed 10 bases, and the junction held 8 bases outside the gene matches. The CDR3 has 16 residues. The CDR3 region has the DNA TGTGCCAGCAGCCAAGAGGTGGGGACAGGGGTCGGAAAACTGTTTTTT. Its translation: CASSQEVGTGVGKLFF.

V is TRBV3-1 (or the pseudogene TRBV3-2) and J is TRBJ2-5, with D perhaps matching TRBD2 (5 bases). From germline, CDR1 is LGHDT and CDR2 YNNKEL (reference sequence). V was trimmed by 0 bases and J by 5 bases, leaving 10 bases between them. This CDR3 region has 14 residues. The CDR3 sequence: CASSQERAVETQYF. The CDR3 DNA is TGTGCCAGCAGCCAAGAGAGGGCCGTGGAGACCCAGTACTTC.

In nucleotides, the CDR3 is TGTGCCAGCAGCTTAGCCCCTAGCGGGATAGTCGAGCAGTACTTC. Translating gives CASSLAPSGIVEQYF. This rearrangement joins TRBV7-2 to TRBJ2-7; 9 nucleotides match TRBD2. The CDR3 is 15 residues long. With V trimmed by 0 bases and J by 6 bases, 6 bases remained unmatched. Germline loops: CDR1 SGHTA, CDR2 FQGNSA.

This chain connects TRBV27 to TRBJ2-3; D is uncertain. The CDR3 has 15 amino acids. Trimming cost V 3 bases and J 2 bases, with 12 bases left between them. The germline CDR1 and CDR2 sequences are MNHEY and SMNVEV (reference sequence). CDR3 amino acids: CASSFLPLFTDTQYF. The CDR3 DNA reads as TGTGCCAGCAGTTTCTTGCCGTTGTTCACAGATACGCAGTATTTT.

The chain uses TRBV2 and TRBJ1-1; D gene ambiguous. Per germline, CDR1 SNHLY and CDR2 FYNNEI. The CDR3 runs to 13 residues. V lost 6 bases, J lost 1 base, and 9 bases lay in between. The CDR3 protein is CASSADSNTEAFF. As DNA, the CDR3 is TGTGCCAGCAGCGCAGATTCGAACACTGAAGCTTTCTTT.

There are a few counts of this clone. The V call is TRBV6-5, the J call TRBJ1-6, with a possible D match to TRBD1 (6 bases). CDR1 is MNHEY and CDR2 is SVGAGI in the germline V gene. This CDR3 is built from 14 residues. Trimming removed 8 bases at V and 5 bases at J, with 13 bases between. The CDR3 bases are TGTGCCAGCGGGCGGGACACAGATAATTCACCCCTCCACTTT. Translation gives CASGRDTDNSPLHF.

CDR3 loop: CASSPRLAATGELFF. CDR3 DNA: TGTGCCAGCAGCCCCCGACTAGCCGCCACCGGGGAGCTGTTTTTT. The genes are TRBV7-9 and TRBJ2-2; the match to TRBD2 covers 7 bases. The germline V gene encodes CDR1 SEHNR and CDR2 FQNEAQ (reference sequence). This CDR3 has 15 amino acids. V shed 5 bases, J shed 4 bases, and the junction held 7 bases outside the gene matches.

This CDR3 is CASSLSSGNTIYF. The CDR3, as DNA: TGTGCCAGCAGTCTGAGCTCTGGAAACACCATATATTTT. The chain has TRBV5-6 and TRBJ1-3, with D unclear. CDR1 and CDR2 (germline): SGHDT, YYEEEE. V gave up 5 bases and J gave up 0 bases, with 6 bases separating them. CDR3 length: 13 residues.

The chain joins TRBV18 to TRBJ2-1; maybe TRBD2 (7 bases). The CDR3 is made up of 16 amino acids. Germline loops: CDR1 KGHSH, CDR2 LQKENI. V was trimmed by 0 bases and J by 8 bases, leaving 17 bases between them. The CDR3 region is CASSPPAGAVFDEQFF. DNA for the CDR3: TGTGCCAGCTCACCACCGGCGGGGGCAGTATTCGATGAGCAGTTCTTC.

The chain joins TRBV7-6 to TRBJ2-3; D possibly corresponds to TRBD2 (7 bases). The CDR3 loop spans 18 amino acids. Germline CDR1 SGHVS, CDR2 FNYEAQ. V lost 3 bases and J 1 base, leaving 20 bases between the germline ends. For the CDR3, the DNA is TGTGCCAGCAGCTTTCTTAGCGGGCAGGGGTCTGGCACAGATACGCAGTATTTT. This translates into CASSFLSGQGSGTDTQYF.

The chain links TRBV28 to TRBJ1-3, with TRBD1 matching over 10 bases. V lost 6 bases to trimming and J lost 9 bases; unmatched junction nucleotides: 8. The CDR3 has 14 amino acids. Per the germline V gene, CDR1 is MDHEN and CDR2 is SYDVKM. The CDR3 region has the DNA TGTGCCAGCAGACGGGGACAGGGGAGAGTCACCATATATTTT. Protein product: CASRRGQGRVTIYF.

For the CDR3, the DNA is TGTGCCAGCAGCTTGGGAGTCAATCAGCCCCAGCATTTT. This codes for CASSLGVNQPQHF. The chain has TRBV5-4 and TRBJ1-5; the D is unclear. Between the trimmed V and J ends, which lost 0 bases and 3 bases, there was a span of 4 bases. The germline gives CDR1 SGHNT, CDR2 YYREEE (reference sequence). There are 13 residues in the CDR3.

This sequence joins TRBV2 and TRBJ2-3; weak D call: TRBD1 (6 bases). This CDR3 has 13 amino acids. V was cut by 10 bases and J by 2 bases, with 13 bases left in between. Germline CDR1 is SNHLY and CDR2 is FYNNEI. CDR3 bases: TGTGCCACCCGGGACACCTTCACAGATACGCAGTATTTT. Translating it yields CATRDTFTDTQYF.

By share, this clone counts as medium-sized (0.01 to 0.1%). This chain links TRBV27 with TRBJ2-5; D might be TRBD1 (6 bases). The CDR3 is 17 residues long. The germline V gene encodes CDR1 MNHEY and CDR2 SMNVEV (reference sequence). V was shortened by 5 bases and J by 0 bases, with 19 bases between the two germline ends. The CDR3 loop is CASSPPDSIQYQETQYF. The CDR3 region has the DNA TGTGCCAGCAGTCCGCCGGACAGCATCCAGTACCAAGAGACCCAGTACTTC.